This record looks at one TCR beta chain sequence and its context. As originally analysed: Reference gene primers were amplified, and this amplification served to estimate nucleated cell counts. Using immunoSEQ multiplex PCR, the repertoire was profiled, and TCRdb retains in-frame clones only, with some absent. Clone size and the V and J calls come from that table; the DNA yielded D and trimming. The sample carries about 220,000 clones, around 80% recorded once. This record comes from a study of blood T cell repertoires in COVID-19. Across the study: Acute and convalescent COVID-19 samples came from the United States, Italy and Spain. From T cells, B-cell-depleted T cells, or PBMCs came the material, which was cDNA or gDNA.

Per germline, CDR1 SEHNR and CDR2 FQNEAQ (reference sequence). This CDR3 contains 13 residues. V dropped 8 bases and J dropped 3 bases, with 13 bases sitting between them. This clonotype originated in a woman aged 60-75 years who had recovered from COVID-19. V is TRBV7-9 and J is TRBJ1-1, with D possibly TRBD1 on 6 matching bases. Sequencing was carried out using peripheral blood. The CDR3 region is CASVPAGDTEAFF. For the CDR3, the DNA is TGTGCCAGCGTACCAGCAGGGGACACTGAAGCTTTCTTT.